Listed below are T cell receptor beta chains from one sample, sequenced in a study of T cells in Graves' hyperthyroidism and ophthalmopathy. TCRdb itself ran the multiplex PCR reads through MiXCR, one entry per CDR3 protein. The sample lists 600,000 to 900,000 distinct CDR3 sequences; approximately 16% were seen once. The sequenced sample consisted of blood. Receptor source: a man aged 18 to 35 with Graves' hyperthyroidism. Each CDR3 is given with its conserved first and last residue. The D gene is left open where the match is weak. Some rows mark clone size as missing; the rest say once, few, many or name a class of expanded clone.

cdr3_nt: TGCAGCGTTGAAGCCACCGCCTGGCTAGCGGGAGACAATGAGCAGTTCTTC
cdr3_aa: CSVEATAWLAGDNEQFF
d_call: TRBD2
clone_size: many
v_call: TRBV29-1
j_call: TRBJ2-1

cdr3_nt: TGTGCCAGCAGCCAGTACACCAGCTCTGGAAACACCATATATTTT
cdr3_aa: CASSQYTSSGNTIYF
d_call: -
clone_size: -
v_call: TRBV14
j_call: TRBJ1-3

cdr3_nt: TGTGCCAGCAGCTTAAAGGCGAATAGGGCAGATACGCAGTATTTT
cdr3_aa: CASSLKANRADTQYF
d_call: -
clone_size: few
v_call: TRBV7-3
j_call: TRBJ2-3

cdr3_nt: TGTGCCAGCAGTTACTCGATAGCGAGCATCTACGAGCAGTACTTC
cdr3_aa: CASSYSIASIYEQYF
d_call: -
clone_size: many
v_call: TRBV6-2/TRBV6-3
j_call: TRBJ2-7

cdr3_nt: TGTGCCAGTAGTAAGGGTAGGCAGCCCCAGCATTTT
cdr3_aa: CASSKGRQPQHF
d_call: -
clone_size: -
v_call: TRBV19
j_call: TRBJ1-5

cdr3_nt: TGTGCCAGCAGCCAAGATCTTCCGGGTCTCTCTGGAAACACCATATATTTT
cdr3_aa: CASSQDLPGLSGNTIYF
d_call: -
clone_size: -
v_call: TRBV4-2
j_call: TRBJ1-3

cdr3_nt: TGTGCCTGGAACAGGGGAGGTTACCAGCCCCAGCATTTT
cdr3_aa: CAWNRGGYQPQHF
d_call: TRBD1
clone_size: few
v_call: TRBV30
j_call: TRBJ1-5

cdr3_nt: TGCAGTGCTAGGGGGGGACAGGCGGAAGATACGCAGTATTTT
cdr3_aa: CSARGGQAEDTQYF
d_call: TRBD1
clone_size: -
v_call: TRBV20-1
j_call: TRBJ2-3

cdr3_nt: TGTGCCAGTAGTATGCAGGGGGCGAGCACTGAAGCTTTCTTT
cdr3_aa: CASSMQGASTEAFF
d_call: TRBD1
clone_size: -
v_call: TRBV19
j_call: TRBJ1-1

cdr3_nt: TGTGCCAGCAGCCAAGGCACAGGGGGCTATGGCTACACCTTC
cdr3_aa: CASSQGTGGYGYTF
d_call: TRBD1
clone_size: many
v_call: TRBV3-1
j_call: TRBJ1-2

cdr3_nt: TGTGCCAGCAGCTTAAGGGCAGGGGGAGAGACCCAGTACTTC
cdr3_aa: CASSLRAGGETQYF
d_call: TRBD1
clone_size: many
v_call: TRBV7-3
j_call: TRBJ2-5

cdr3_nt: TGTGCCTGGAGCCCTATGGAGACCCAGTACTTC
cdr3_aa: CAWSPMETQYF
d_call: -
clone_size: many
v_call: TRBV30
j_call: TRBJ2-5

cdr3_nt: TGTGCCAGCTCCCTACAGGAGAGCTCCTACAATGAGCAGTTCTTC
cdr3_aa: CASSLQESSYNEQFF
d_call: -
clone_size: many
v_call: TRBV6-2/TRBV6-3
j_call: TRBJ2-1

cdr3_nt: TGCAGTGCTAGTCCCTCGGGAGCGGGAGGAAACGAGCAGTACTTC
cdr3_aa: CSASPSGAGGNEQYF
d_call: TRBD2
clone_size: many
v_call: TRBV20-1
j_call: TRBJ2-7

cdr3_nt: TGTGCCAGCAGCCAAGATGAAGGACAGGGGAACACCGGGGAGCTGTTTTTT
cdr3_aa: CASSQDEGQGNTGELFF
d_call: TRBD1
clone_size: -
v_call: TRBV3-1
j_call: TRBJ2-2

cdr3_nt: TGCGCCGGCAGCCTACACCCCTTCCTCGGGCCGAACACCGGGGAGCTGTTTTTT
cdr3_aa: CAGSLHPFLGPNTGELFF
d_call: -
clone_size: -
v_call: TRBV5-1
j_call: TRBJ2-2

cdr3_nt: TGCGCCAGCAGCCACCCAAGCGGGAGGTCCACCTACGAGCAGTACTTC
cdr3_aa: CASSHPSGRSTYEQYF
d_call: TRBD2
clone_size: few
v_call: TRBV4-1
j_call: TRBJ2-7

cdr3_nt: TGTGCCAGCACCAAATATCCGCCTAGCGGGATCCACGAGCAGTACTTC
cdr3_aa: CASTKYPPSGIHEQYF
d_call: TRBD2
clone_size: few
v_call: TRBV6-1
j_call: TRBJ2-7

cdr3_nt: TGCGCCAGCCTCCTGGGCGATACGCAGTATTTT
cdr3_aa: CASLLGDTQYF
d_call: -
clone_size: few
v_call: TRBV5-1
j_call: TRBJ2-3

cdr3_nt: TGTGCCAGCACCCCGGGGAACAATCAGCCCCAGCATTTT
cdr3_aa: CASTPGNNQPQHF
d_call: -
clone_size: -
v_call: TRBV6-2/TRBV6-3
j_call: TRBJ1-5

cdr3_nt: TGCAGTGCTAGAGCCGCGACAGGGGGGGAGACCCAGTACTTC
cdr3_aa: CSARAATGGETQYF
d_call: TRBD1
clone_size: few
v_call: TRBV20-1
j_call: TRBJ2-5

cdr3_nt: TGTGCCAGCAGTCGGTGGGGATTGGGAGCAGATACGCAGTATTTT
cdr3_aa: CASSRWGLGADTQYF
d_call: -
clone_size: -
v_call: TRBV12-3/TRBV12-4
j_call: TRBJ2-3

cdr3_nt: TGTGCCAGCAGTTTGGAGGGAGGGGGACAAGAGACCCAGTACTTC
cdr3_aa: CASSLEGGGQETQYF
d_call: -
clone_size: many
v_call: TRBV12-3/TRBV12-4
j_call: TRBJ2-5

cdr3_nt: TGCAGTGCTATCAAGCCCTATAGCAATCAGCCCCAGCATTTT
cdr3_aa: CSAIKPYSNQPQHF
d_call: -
clone_size: few
v_call: TRBV20-1
j_call: TRBJ1-5

cdr3_nt: TGTGCCAGCAGCCAAGTTGGAGGGAGCTCCTACAATGAGCAGTTCTTC
cdr3_aa: CASSQVGGSSYNEQFF
d_call: -
clone_size: -
v_call: TRBV14
j_call: TRBJ2-1

cdr3_nt: TGTGCCAGCAGTTACTCAGGGGGGGCAGGACAGCCCCAGCATTTT
cdr3_aa: CASSYSGGAGQPQHF
d_call: -
clone_size: -
v_call: TRBV6-2/TRBV6-3
j_call: TRBJ1-5

cdr3_nt: TGCAGCGTTGAACTAAACAGCAATGAGCAGTTCTTC
cdr3_aa: CSVELNSNEQFF
d_call: -
clone_size: few
v_call: TRBV29-1
j_call: TRBJ2-1

cdr3_nt: TGTGCCAGCAGCCTACGGACTAGCGGGAGCGCAGATACGCAGTATTTT
cdr3_aa: CASSLRTSGSADTQYF
d_call: TRBD2
clone_size: -
v_call: TRBV7-6
j_call: TRBJ2-3

cdr3_nt: TGTGCCAGTAGTATTAGGGCCGATCAGCCCCAGCATTTT
cdr3_aa: CASSIRADQPQHF
d_call: -
clone_size: -
v_call: TRBV19
j_call: TRBJ1-5

cdr3_nt: TGTGCCAGCAGCCTATGGACAGGGGGTCGATCTAATGAAAAACTGTTTTTT
cdr3_aa: CASSLWTGGRSNEKLFF
d_call: TRBD1
clone_size: -
v_call: TRBV7-9
j_call: TRBJ1-4

cdr3_nt: TGCAGTGCTAGAGATCCCAGGACAGGACGCACAGATACGCAGTATTTT
cdr3_aa: CSARDPRTGRTDTQYF
d_call: TRBD1
clone_size: many
v_call: TRBV20-1
j_call: TRBJ2-3

cdr3_nt: TGCAGTGCTAGGGAAGGGACTAGGGAGCAGTACTTC
cdr3_aa: CSAREGTREQYF
d_call: TRBD2
clone_size: few
v_call: TRBV20-1
j_call: TRBJ2-7

cdr3_nt: TGTGCCAGCAGCGTAGTTACAGGGGGAACCGGGGAGCTGTTTTTT
cdr3_aa: CASSVVTGGTGELFF
d_call: TRBD1
clone_size: -
v_call: TRBV9
j_call: TRBJ2-2

cdr3_nt: TGTGCCAGCAGTGCGGGACGAAATGAAAAACTGTTTTTT
cdr3_aa: CASSAGRNEKLFF
d_call: -
clone_size: many
v_call: TRBV2
j_call: TRBJ1-4

cdr3_nt: TGTGCCAGCAGTTTAATCGGCGGCTACAATGAGCAGTTCTTC
cdr3_aa: CASSLIGGYNEQFF
d_call: -
clone_size: many
v_call: TRBV28
j_call: TRBJ2-1

cdr3_nt: TGTGCCAGCAGCTGGGGGACAGCTGCACCGCAAGCTTTCTTT
cdr3_aa: CASSWGTAAPQAFF
d_call: TRBD1
clone_size: -
v_call: TRBV5-6
j_call: TRBJ1-1

cdr3_nt: TGTGCCAGCAGCCACGGTCCGGGACAGGGGTTATACGAGCAGTACTTC
cdr3_aa: CASSHGPGQGLYEQYF
d_call: TRBD1
clone_size: many
v_call: TRBV3-1
j_call: TRBJ2-7

cdr3_nt: TGCAGTGCTAGGACTAGCGGGAGCGAGACCCAGTACTTC
cdr3_aa: CSARTSGSETQYF
d_call: TRBD2
clone_size: many
v_call: TRBV20-1
j_call: TRBJ2-5

cdr3_nt: TGTGCCATCAGTGAGGGACAGGGAAGGTCCTACGAGCAGTACTTC
cdr3_aa: CAISEGQGRSYEQYF
d_call: TRBD1
clone_size: few
v_call: TRBV10-3
j_call: TRBJ2-7

cdr3_nt: TGTGCCAGCAGCTTAACAGGAGCGTTAGTCAATGAGCAGTTCTTC
cdr3_aa: CASSLTGALVNEQFF
d_call: -
clone_size: many
v_call: TRBV7-3
j_call: TRBJ2-1

cdr3_nt: TGTGCCAGCAGCCCGTTTCTAGCGGGTAGTTACGAGCAGTACTTC
cdr3_aa: CASSPFLAGSYEQYF
d_call: TRBD2
clone_size: many
v_call: TRBV11-2
j_call: TRBJ2-7

cdr3_nt: TGTGCCTGGAAAGACAGCGCTAACTATGGCTACACCTTC
cdr3_aa: CAWKDSANYGYTF
d_call: -
clone_size: many
v_call: TRBV30
j_call: TRBJ1-2

cdr3_nt: TGTGCCAGTAGGAACCGCAGGGACAACTATGGCTACACCTTC
cdr3_aa: CASRNRRDNYGYTF
d_call: -
clone_size: -
v_call: TRBV19
j_call: TRBJ1-2

cdr3_nt: TGTGCCACCAGCACCAGGGGGCTCACCGGGGAGCTGTTTTTT
cdr3_aa: CATSTRGLTGELFF
d_call: TRBD1
clone_size: -
v_call: TRBV15
j_call: TRBJ2-2

cdr3_nt: TGCAGTGCTAGAGAAGGTAGCGGAGGCTCCTACAATGAGCAGTTCTTC
cdr3_aa: CSAREGSGGSYNEQFF
d_call: -
clone_size: few
v_call: TRBV20-1
j_call: TRBJ2-1

cdr3_nt: TGCAGTGCTACTACGGACAGGGGGCGCGAAAAACTGTTTTTT
cdr3_aa: CSATTDRGREKLFF
d_call: TRBD1
clone_size: few
v_call: TRBV20-1
j_call: TRBJ1-4